These 20 T cell receptor beta chains share one sample of origin, sequenced in a study of T cell responses to AZD1222 COVID-19 vaccine (dated by TCRdb to the early 2020s). The sample's time point label is to be understood as: about 28 days (+/-7) after the second vaccine dose. The library was produced with the immunoSEQ multiplex PCR assay. The immuneACCESS repertoire file appears here via TCRdb, limited to in-frame rearrangements. These files lack a portion of the clones; in checked studies, under half of the deficit traces to unresolved V genes, and the cause of the others is not known. The sample data list approximately 120,000 clones, and about 87% of these were observed just once. Around 4% of the sample is held by the ten biggest clonotypes. Sequences were derived from peripheral blood, sampled 28 days after the second AZD1222 dose. The receptors come from an adult who received the AZD1222 COVID-19 vaccine.

The V call is TRBV19, the J call TRBJ2-2; 13 bases agree with TRBD2. CDR1 is LNHDA, CDR2 SQIVND, per germline (reference sequence). The CDR3 spans 15 residues. With 10 bases clipped from V and 4 bases from J, the junction kept 6 bases outside the gene matches. Written as DNA, the CDR3 is TGTGCCACCCAACTAGCGGGAGGGCCCACCGGGGAGCTGTTTTTT. The encoded protein is CATQLAGGPTGELFF.

V and J are TRBV5-1 and TRBJ1-1; D remains unclear. Germline loops: CDR1 SGHRS, CDR2 YFSETQ. This CDR3 spans 17 amino acids. V was pared by 0 bases and J by 2 bases, with 17 bases between. For the CDR3, the DNA is TGCGCCAGCAGCTTGGGACGGCACCTGTCGGATAACACTGAAGCTTTCTTT. It specifies CASSLGRHLSDNTEAFF.

The count of this clone is one. This chain uses TRBV6-1 with TRBJ2-4; 7 positions agree with TRBD1. Trimming at V came to 1 base and at J to 8 bases, leaving 5 bases not matched to a gene. The CDR3 contains 14 residues. CDR1 and CDR2 from the germline V gene are MNHNS and SASEGT. The CDR3 region is CASSEGQGADIQYF. The CDR3 nucleotides read TGTGCCAGCAGTGAAGGACAGGGTGCGGACATTCAGTACTTC.

This clone was seen a few times. The rearrangement joins TRBV18 to TRBJ2-2; D unclear. Trimming took 3 bases from V and 3 from J, leaving 2 bases between them. Germline V gives CDR1 KGHSH, CDR2 LQKENI. The CDR3 sequence is 12 residues long. CDR3 in amino acids: CASSPYTGELFF. In DNA form, the CDR3 reads TGTGCCAGCTCACCGTACACCGGGGAGCTGTTTTTT.

V is TRBV7-2 and J is TRBJ2-3; 8 bases align to TRBD2. Germline V gene data show CDR1 as SGHTA and CDR2 as FQGNSA. The V and J ends lost 9 bases and 2 bases, in that order; junction bases with no gene match: 19. The CDR3 consists of 18 residues. The CDR3 bases are TGTGCCAGTCGCCTCCGGCGCGGGCGGGAGGCTTCCACAGATACGCAGTATTTT. Residues: CASRLRRGREASTDTQYF.

CDR3: CASSPTGPWGTEAFF. CDR3 DNA: TGCGCCAGCAGCCCGACCGGGCCATGGGGCACTGAAGCTTTCTTT. The rearrangement joins TRBV5-1 to TRBJ1-1; D ambiguous. Germline V CDR1 and CDR2: SGHRS, YFSETQ. This CDR3 comprises 15 residues. V was shortened by 4 bases and J by 4 bases, with 17 bases between the two germline ends. The complete variable domain, with remaining parts taken from reference TRBV5-1 and TRBJ1-1, reads KAGVTQTPRYLIKTRGQQVTLSCSPISGHRSVSWYQQTPGQGLQFLFEYFSETQRNKGNFPGRFSGRQFSNSRSEMNVSTLELGDSALYLCASSPTGPWGTEAFFGQGTRLTVV.

The chain has TRBV19 and TRBJ1-6; 7 bases fit TRBD1. The J segment lost 7 bases and the V segment lost 4 bases, leaving 1 base of the junction unmatched. The germline gives CDR1 LNHDA, CDR2 SQIVND (reference sequence). The CDR3 loop spans 13 amino acids. In DNA, the CDR3 is TGTGCCAGTAGTAAGGACAGGAATTCACCCCTCCACTTT. Translating gives CASSKDRNSPLHF.

The gene calls are TRBV12-3 or TRBV12-4 and TRBJ1-3, with D possibly being TRBD1 (5 bases). Trimming took 7 bases from V and 1 from J, leaving 8 bases between them. This CDR3 contains 13 residues. CDR3 coding DNA: TGTGCCAGCAATACAGGTTCTGGAAACACCATATATTTT. Translation: CASNTGSGNTIYF.

V gene TRBV19 combines with J gene TRBJ1-6; D remains ambiguous. The CDR3 loop spans 15 amino acids. CDR1 and CDR2 (germline): LNHDA, SQIVND (reference sequence). Trimming removed 7 bases at V and 7 bases at J, with 17 bases between. The CDR3 loop is CASNPGVKGNSPLHF. As DNA, the CDR3 is TGTGCCAGTAATCCCGGGGTTAAGGGCAATTCACCCCTCCACTTT. Looking up the rest from reference TRBV19 and TRBJ1-6 gives the full variable domain: DGGITQSPKYLFRKEGQNVTLSCEQNLNHDAMYWYRQDPGQGLRLIYYSQIVNDFQKGDIAEGYSVSREKKESFPLTVTSAQKNPTAFYLCASNPGVKGNSPLHFGNGTRLTVT.

The rearrangement uses TRBV4-3 and TRBJ1-1; weak D call: TRBD1 (5 bases). CDR3 size: 14 residues. CDR1 LGHNA and CDR2 YSLEER come from the germline V gene. Trimming shortened V by 4 bases and J by 6 bases, and 15 bases separated the two germline ends. CDR3 sequence (DNA): TGCGCCAGCAGCCCTGGGGCTTGGTCTTCTGAAGCTTTCTTT. Translation gives CASSPGAWSSEAFF.

V usage is TRBV19 and J usage is TRBJ1-5; TRBD1 is a possible D gene (5 bases). CDR3 length: 18 amino acids. V was shortened by 10 bases and J by 2 bases, with 27 bases between the two germline ends. Germline loops: CDR1 LNHDA, CDR2 SQIVND (reference sequence). CDR3 in DNA: TGTGCCACCACCCCGTATGTGGGGAGGGGATATGGCAATCAGCCCCAGCATTTT. Translated, it gives CATTPYVGRGYGNQPQHF.

V gene TRBV2 combines with J gene TRBJ2-3; TRBD1 or TRBD2 may be the D gene (6 bases each). The CDR3 covers 16 residues. CDR1 is SNHLY and CDR2 is FYNNEI in the germline V gene. V lost 1 base and J 0 bases, leaving 11 bases between the germline ends. This CDR3 reads CASSEEGGFSTDTQYF. CDR3 bases: TGTGCCAGCAGTGAAGAGGGGGGCTTTAGCACAGATACGCAGTATTTT. The full variable domain, in which reference TRBV2 and TRBJ2-3 provide the parts outside the CDR3, is EPEVTQTPSHQVTQMGQEVILRCVPISNHLYFYWYRQILGQKVEFLVSFYNNEISEKSEIFDDQFSVERPDGSNFTLKIRSTKLEDSAMYFCASSEEGGFSTDTQYFGPGTRLTVL.

This sequence joins TRBV6-2 or TRBV6-3 and TRBJ2-3, with D maybe TRBD1 (6 bases). This CDR3 spans 14 amino acids. The V and J ends lost 6 bases and 3 bases respectively, with 13 bases between them. The germline V gene encodes CDR1 MNHEY and CDR2 SVGEGT. The CDR3 protein is CASRPWQGTDTQYF. In DNA form, the CDR3 reads TGTGCCAGCAGGCCTTGGCAGGGGACAGATACGCAGTATTTT.

The CDR3 coding sequence is TGTGCCAGCAGTTCCGGACAAGGGATTGGACAAGAGACCCAGTACTTC. It encodes CASSSGQGIGQETQYF. The rearrangement joins TRBV28 to TRBJ2-5; a weak D match, TRBD1 (5 bases). The ends were cut back, 4 bases at V and 2 bases at J, with 17 bases in the middle. CDR3 length: 16 residues. Germline values: CDR1 MDHEN, CDR2 SYDVKM.

This chain uses TRBV9 with TRBJ2-5; D unclear. V was shortened by 4 bases and J by 7 bases, with 14 bases between the two germline ends. The germline V gene encodes CDR1 SGDLS and CDR2 YYNGEE. The CDR3 contains 13 residues. The CDR3 DNA sequence: TGTGCCAGCAGCTCGGACGGTTCCGGGACCCAGTACTTC. Its protein product is CASSSDGSGTQYF.

A single count supports this clone. The chain links TRBV29-1 to TRBJ2-3, with 8 bases lining up with TRBD2. This CDR3 is 16 amino acids long. Germline V gene lookup returns CDR1 SQVTM and CDR2 ANQGSEA. V lost 7 bases, J lost 3 bases, and 15 bases stayed unmatched. CDR3 sequence (DNA): TGCAGCGCCTCCCGGGGGGGAAGATCAAGAACAGATACGCAGTATTTT. Translating gives CSASRGGRSRTDTQYF.

This clone was detected only once. CDR3 in DNA: TGCGCCAGCAGTCACCCTATCCCGACTAGGAAAGAGACCCAGTACTTC. Encoded protein: CASSHPIPTRKETQYF. The rearrangement joins TRBV10-1 to TRBJ2-5; possibly TRBD2 for D (6 bases). Per the germline V gene, CDR1 is WNHNN and CDR2 is SYGVQD (reference sequence). V shed 5 bases and J shed 3 bases, with 19 bases lying between them. CDR3 length: 16 residues.

There are a few counts of this clone. This chain connects TRBV10-3 to TRBJ1-6; D remains unclear. Trimming pared 3 bases from V and 7 bases from J, leaving 10 bases between. Per germline, CDR1 ENHRY and CDR2 SYGVKD. CDR3 length equals 14 residues. CDR3 nucleotides: TGTGCCATCAGTGAATTGGAGGGAAATTCACCCCTCCACTTT. It specifies CAISELEGNSPLHF.

Concerning this clone itself: The junction departs from the called germline gene at one end, perhaps through a read error. The chain employs TRBV2 and TRBJ1-6, with unresolved D. Germline CDR1 and CDR2: SNHLY and FYNNEI. The CDR3 extends over 18 amino acids. CDR3 loop: CASSVTSVIASDNSPLHF. DNA for the CDR3: TGTGCCAGCAGCGTTACTTCGGTGATCGCCTCCGATAATTCACCCCTCCACTTT.

The chain links TRBV2 to TRBJ2-2, with D perhaps TRBD2 (6 bases). This CDR3 region has 14 residues. The germline V gene has CDR1 SNHLY and CDR2 FYNNEI. Trimming cost V 6 bases and J 4 bases, with 12 bases left between them. The DNA for the CDR3 is TGTGCCAGCAGGCCGGAGGGGAGCACCGGGGAGCTGTTTTTT. This gives the protein CASRPEGSTGELFF.